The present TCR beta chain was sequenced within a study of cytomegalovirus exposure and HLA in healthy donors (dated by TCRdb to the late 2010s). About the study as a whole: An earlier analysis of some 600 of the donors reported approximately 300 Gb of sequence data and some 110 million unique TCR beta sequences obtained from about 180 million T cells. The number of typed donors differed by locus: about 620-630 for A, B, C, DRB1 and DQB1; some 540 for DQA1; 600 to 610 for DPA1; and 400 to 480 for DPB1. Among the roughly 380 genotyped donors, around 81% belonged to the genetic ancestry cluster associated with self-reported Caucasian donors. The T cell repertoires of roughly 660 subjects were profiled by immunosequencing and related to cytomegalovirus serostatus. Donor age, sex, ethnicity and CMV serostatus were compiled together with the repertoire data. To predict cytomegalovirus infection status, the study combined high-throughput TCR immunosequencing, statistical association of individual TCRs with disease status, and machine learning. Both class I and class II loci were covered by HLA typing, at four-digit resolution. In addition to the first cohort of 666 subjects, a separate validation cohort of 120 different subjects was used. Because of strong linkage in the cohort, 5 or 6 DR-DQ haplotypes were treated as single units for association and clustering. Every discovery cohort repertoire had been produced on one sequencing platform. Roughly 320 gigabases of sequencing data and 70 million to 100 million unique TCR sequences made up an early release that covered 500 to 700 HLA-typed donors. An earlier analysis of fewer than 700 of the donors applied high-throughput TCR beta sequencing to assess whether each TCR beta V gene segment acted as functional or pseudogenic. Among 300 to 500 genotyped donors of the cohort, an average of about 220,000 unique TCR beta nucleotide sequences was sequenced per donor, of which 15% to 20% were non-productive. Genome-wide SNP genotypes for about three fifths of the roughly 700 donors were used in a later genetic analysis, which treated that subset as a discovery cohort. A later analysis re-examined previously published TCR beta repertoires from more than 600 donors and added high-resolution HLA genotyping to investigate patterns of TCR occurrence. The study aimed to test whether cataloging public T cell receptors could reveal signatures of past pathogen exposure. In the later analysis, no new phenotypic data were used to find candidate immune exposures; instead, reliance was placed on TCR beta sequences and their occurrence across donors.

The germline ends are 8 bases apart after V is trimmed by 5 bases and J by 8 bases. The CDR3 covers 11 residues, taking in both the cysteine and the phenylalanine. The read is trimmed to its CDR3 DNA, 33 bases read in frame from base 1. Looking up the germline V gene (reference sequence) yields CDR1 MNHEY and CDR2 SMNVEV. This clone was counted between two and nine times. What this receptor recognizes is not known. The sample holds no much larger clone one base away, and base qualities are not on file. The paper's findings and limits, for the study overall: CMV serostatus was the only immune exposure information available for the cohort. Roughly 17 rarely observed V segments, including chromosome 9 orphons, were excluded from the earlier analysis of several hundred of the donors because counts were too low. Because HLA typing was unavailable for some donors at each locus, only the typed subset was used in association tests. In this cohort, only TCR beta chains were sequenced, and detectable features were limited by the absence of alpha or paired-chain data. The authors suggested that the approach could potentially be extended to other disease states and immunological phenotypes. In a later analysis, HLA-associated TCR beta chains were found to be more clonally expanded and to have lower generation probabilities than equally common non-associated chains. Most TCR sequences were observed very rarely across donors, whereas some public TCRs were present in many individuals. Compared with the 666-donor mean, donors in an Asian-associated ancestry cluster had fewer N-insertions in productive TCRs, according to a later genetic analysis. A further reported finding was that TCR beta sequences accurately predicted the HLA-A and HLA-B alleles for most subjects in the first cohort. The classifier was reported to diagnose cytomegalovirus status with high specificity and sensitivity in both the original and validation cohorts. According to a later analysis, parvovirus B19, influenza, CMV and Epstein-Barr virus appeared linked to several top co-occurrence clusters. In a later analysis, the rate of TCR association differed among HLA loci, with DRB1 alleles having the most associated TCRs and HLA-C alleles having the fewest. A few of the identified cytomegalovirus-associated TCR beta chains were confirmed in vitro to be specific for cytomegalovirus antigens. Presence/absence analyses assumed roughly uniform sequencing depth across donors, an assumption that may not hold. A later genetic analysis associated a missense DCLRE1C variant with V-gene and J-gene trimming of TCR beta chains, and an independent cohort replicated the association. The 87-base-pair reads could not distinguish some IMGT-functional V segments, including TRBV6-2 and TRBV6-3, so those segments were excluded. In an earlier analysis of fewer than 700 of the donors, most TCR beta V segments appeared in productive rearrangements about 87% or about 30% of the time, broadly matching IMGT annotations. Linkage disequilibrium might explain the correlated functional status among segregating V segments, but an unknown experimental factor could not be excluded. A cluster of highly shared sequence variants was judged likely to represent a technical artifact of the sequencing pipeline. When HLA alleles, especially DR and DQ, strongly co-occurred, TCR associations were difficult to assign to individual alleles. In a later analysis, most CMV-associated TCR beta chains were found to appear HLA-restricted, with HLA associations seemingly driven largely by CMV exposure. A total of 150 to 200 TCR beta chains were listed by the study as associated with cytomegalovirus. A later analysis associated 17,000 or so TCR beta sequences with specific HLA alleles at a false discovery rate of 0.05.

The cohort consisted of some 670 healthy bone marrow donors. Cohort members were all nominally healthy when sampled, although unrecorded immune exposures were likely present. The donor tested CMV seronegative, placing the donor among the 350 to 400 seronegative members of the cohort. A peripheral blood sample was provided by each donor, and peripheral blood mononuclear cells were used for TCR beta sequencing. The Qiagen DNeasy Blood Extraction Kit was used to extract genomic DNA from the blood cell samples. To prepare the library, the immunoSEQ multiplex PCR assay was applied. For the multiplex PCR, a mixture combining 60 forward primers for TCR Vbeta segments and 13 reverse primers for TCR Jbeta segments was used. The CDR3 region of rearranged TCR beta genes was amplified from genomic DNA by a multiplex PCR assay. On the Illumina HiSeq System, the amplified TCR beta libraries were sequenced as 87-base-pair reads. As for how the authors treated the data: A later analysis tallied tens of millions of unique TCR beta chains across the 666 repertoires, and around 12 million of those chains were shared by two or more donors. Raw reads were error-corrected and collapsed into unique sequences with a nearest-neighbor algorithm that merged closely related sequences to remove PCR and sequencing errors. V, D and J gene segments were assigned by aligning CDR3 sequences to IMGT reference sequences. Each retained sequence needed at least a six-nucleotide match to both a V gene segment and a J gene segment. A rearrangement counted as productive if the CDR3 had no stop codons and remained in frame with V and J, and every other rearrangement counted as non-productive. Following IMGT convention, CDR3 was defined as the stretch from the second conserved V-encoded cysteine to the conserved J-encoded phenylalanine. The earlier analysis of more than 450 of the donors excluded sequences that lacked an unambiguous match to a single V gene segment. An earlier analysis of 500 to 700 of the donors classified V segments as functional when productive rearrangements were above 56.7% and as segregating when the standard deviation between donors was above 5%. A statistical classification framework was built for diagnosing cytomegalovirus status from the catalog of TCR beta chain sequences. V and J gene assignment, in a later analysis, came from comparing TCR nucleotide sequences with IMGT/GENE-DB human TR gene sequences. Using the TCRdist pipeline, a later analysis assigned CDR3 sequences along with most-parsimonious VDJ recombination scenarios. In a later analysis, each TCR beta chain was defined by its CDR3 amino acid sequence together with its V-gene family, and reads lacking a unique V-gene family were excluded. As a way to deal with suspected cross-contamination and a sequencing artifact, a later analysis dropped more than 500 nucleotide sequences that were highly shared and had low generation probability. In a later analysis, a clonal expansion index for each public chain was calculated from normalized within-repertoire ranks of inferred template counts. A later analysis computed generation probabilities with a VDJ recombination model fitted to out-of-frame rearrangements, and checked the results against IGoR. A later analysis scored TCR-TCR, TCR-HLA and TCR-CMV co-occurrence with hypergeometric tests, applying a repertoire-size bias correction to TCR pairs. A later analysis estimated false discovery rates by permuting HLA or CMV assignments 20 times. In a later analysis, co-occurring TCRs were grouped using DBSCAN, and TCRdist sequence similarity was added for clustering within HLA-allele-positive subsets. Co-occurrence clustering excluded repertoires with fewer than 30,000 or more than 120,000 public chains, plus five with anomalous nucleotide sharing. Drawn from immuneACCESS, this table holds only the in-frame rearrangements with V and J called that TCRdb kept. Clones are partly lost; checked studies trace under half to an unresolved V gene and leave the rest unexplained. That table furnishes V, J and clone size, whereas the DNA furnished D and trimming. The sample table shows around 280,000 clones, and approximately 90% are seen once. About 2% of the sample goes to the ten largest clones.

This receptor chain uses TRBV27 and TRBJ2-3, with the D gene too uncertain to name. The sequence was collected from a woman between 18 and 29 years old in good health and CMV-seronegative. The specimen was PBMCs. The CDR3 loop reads CASSIPGTQYF. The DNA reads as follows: TGTGCCAGCAGTATCCCGGGTACGCAGTATTTT.